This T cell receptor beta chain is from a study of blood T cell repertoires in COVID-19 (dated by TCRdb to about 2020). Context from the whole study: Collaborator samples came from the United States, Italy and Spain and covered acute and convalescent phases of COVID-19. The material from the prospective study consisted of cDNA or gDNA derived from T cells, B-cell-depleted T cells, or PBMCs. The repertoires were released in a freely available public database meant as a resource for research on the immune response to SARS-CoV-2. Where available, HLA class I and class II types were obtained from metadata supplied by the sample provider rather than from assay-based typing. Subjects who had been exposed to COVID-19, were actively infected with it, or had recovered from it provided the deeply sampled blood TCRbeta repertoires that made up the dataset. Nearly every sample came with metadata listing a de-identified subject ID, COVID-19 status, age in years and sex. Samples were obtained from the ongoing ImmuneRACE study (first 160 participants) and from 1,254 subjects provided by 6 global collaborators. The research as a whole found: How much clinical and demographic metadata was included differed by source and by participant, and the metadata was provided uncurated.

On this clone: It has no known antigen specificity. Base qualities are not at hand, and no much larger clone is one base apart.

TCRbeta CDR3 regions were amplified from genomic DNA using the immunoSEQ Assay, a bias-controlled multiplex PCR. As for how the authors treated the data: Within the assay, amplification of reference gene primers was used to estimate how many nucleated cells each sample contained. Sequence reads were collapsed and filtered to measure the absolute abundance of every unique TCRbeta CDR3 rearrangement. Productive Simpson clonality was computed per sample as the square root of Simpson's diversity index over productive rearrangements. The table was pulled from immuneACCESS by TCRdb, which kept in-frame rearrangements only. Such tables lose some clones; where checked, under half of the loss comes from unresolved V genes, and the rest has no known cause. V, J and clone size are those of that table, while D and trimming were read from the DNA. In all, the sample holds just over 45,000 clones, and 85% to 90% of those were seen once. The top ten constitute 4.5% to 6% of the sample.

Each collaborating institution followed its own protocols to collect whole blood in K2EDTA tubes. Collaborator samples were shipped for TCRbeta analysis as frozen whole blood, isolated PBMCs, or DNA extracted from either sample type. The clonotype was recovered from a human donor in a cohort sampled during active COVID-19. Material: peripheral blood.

The DNA sequence follows: TGTGCCTGGAGTGTGGGGTTGGAGGGGGCTTTCTTT. It codes for CAWSVGLEGAFF. The chain couples TRBV30 to TRBJ1-1; a tentative D match to TRBD1 spans 5 bases. V gives up 0 bases and J gives up 11 bases, and the segment between their germline ends measures 13 bases. The germline V gene (reference sequence) provides CDR1 GTSNPN and CDR2 SVGIG. There are 12 amino acids in the CDR3, from cysteine to phenylalanine inclusive. Solely the CDR3 DNA is kept, with 36 bases framed from the first base.